One sample yielded the 2 T cell receptor beta chains listed below, sequenced in a study of cytomegalovirus exposure and HLA in healthy donors. PCR involved 60 Vbeta and 13 Jbeta primers. Data came from immunoSEQ multiplex PCR; TCRdb stores just in-frame clones and leaves some out. Altogether 65,000 to 85,000 clones are present, roughly two thirds being singletons, with the ten largest covering approximately 14%. The sequencing input was PBMCs. These receptors were obtained from a male donor in good health and CMV-seropositive.

This clone occurred a few times. The chain combines TRBV5-1 with TRBJ2-1, with D unclear. Germline CDR1 reads SGHRS; CDR2 reads YFSETQ. The CDR3 is 14 amino acids. V was pared by 4 bases and J by 8 bases, with 16 bases between. Here the CDR3 reads CASSLLYSSDEQFF. The CDR3 coding sequence is TGCGCCAGCAGCCTTCTGTACTCATCGGATGAGCAGTTCTTC. Filled out from reference TRBV5-1 and TRBJ2-1, the complete variable domain reads KAGVTQTPRYLIKTRGQQVTLSCSPISGHRSVSWYQQTPGQGLQFLFEYFSETQRNKGNFPGRFSGRQFSNSRSEMNVSTLELGDSALYLCASSLLYSSDEQFFGPGTRLTVL.

This clone has only a few counts. The V and J genes are TRBV11-2 and TRBJ2-5, with 8 bases lining up with TRBD2. The J call could be wrong; TRBJ2-7 is a better fit for the DNA end. CDR1 is SGHAT and CDR2 is FQNNGV in the germline V gene. This CDR3 comprises 17 residues. CDR3 amino acids: CASSLAMGGRNSYEQYF. Here the CDR3 DNA reads TGTGCCAGCAGCTTAGCGATGGGCGGGAGGAACTCCTACGAGCAGTACTTC.